The entry below gives a single T cell receptor (beta chain) sequence along with its context. The sample comes from a study of blood T cell repertoires in COVID-19. Across the study: Researchers got acute and convalescent COVID-19 samples from the United States, Italy and Spain. Nucleic acid was either cDNA or gDNA, and it came from T cells, B-cell-depleted T cells, or PBMCs.

Generated by immunoSEQ multiplex PCR, the TCRdb table keeps only in-frame clones and is missing some. This table holds 55,000 to 90,000 clones, around 89% found once. The CDR3 sequence is 15 residues long. Looked up from germline, CDR1 is SGHTA and CDR2 is FQGNSA. V lost 5 bases to trimming and J lost 8 bases; unmatched junction nucleotides: 10. The chain couples TRBV7-2 to TRBJ1-4; 8 nucleotides agree with TRBD1. The sample consisted of peripheral blood. This sequence was found in a human donor in a cohort sampled during active COVID-19. The CDR3 bases are TGTGCCAGCAGCCCCGGGGACAGGTTCGAGGAAAAACTGTTTTTT. It is translated as CASSPGDRFEEKLFF. Combining the CDR3 with reference TRBV7-2 and TRBJ1-4 gives the whole variable domain GAGVSQSPSNKVTEKGKDVELRCDPISGHTALYWYRQSLGQGLEFLIYFQGNSAPDKSGLPSDRFSAERTGGSVSTLTIQRTQQEDSAVYLCASSPGDRFEEKLFFGSGTQLSVL.